Listed here are 21 T cell receptor beta chains from one sample, sequenced in a study of T-cell memory formation after mild COVID-19. MiXCR, run by TCRdb on the 5' RACE reads, gives a single entry per CDR3 protein. The repertoire holds about 390,000 distinct CDR3 sequences, with about a sixth as singletons. The sequenced sample consisted of PBMCs or a T cell subset sorted from them (not recorded which). The origin of the receptors is a man younger than 30 who had mild COVID-19 (a few samples of this study predate the infection). Cell type and time point are not known.

J is TRBJ2-7 and V is TRBV6-2 or TRBV6-3; 9 nucleotides line up with TRBD1. The CDR3 runs 16 residues. With 4 bases clipped from V and 0 bases from J, the junction kept 7 bases outside the gene matches. Germline CDR1 MNHEY, CDR2 SVGEGT. The CDR3 here is CASSFQQGAHSYEQYV. The CDR3, as DNA: TGTGCCAGCAGTTTCCAACAGGGGGCCCACTCCTACGAGCAGTACGTC.

Only a few counts were recorded for this clonotype. The chain employs TRBV9 and TRBJ2-2; 7 nucleotides agree with TRBD1. V gave up 3 bases and J gave up 6 bases; unmatched junction bases: 8. From germline, CDR1 is SGDLS and CDR2 YYNGEE. CDR3 length: 15 amino acids. CDR3: CASSATTGWAGELFF. In nucleotides, the CDR3 is TGTGCCAGCAGCGCTACGACAGGGTGGGCCGGGGAGCTGTTTTTT.

The rearrangement joins TRBV7-9 to TRBJ2-1; no definite D call. V was pared by 1 base and J by 4 bases, with 14 bases between. The CDR3 loop spans 16 amino acids. Germline V gene sequence: CDR1 SEHNR, CDR2 FQNEAQ (reference sequence). Here the CDR3 reads CASSLVWATYYNEQFF. The CDR3 DNA reads TGTGCCAGCAGCTTAGTTTGGGCGACCTATTACAATGAGCAGTTCTTC.

In its sample, this clonotype was seen a few times. V and J are TRBV4-2 and TRBJ1-2; 9 bases are a match to TRBD1. Trimming cost V 3 bases and J 0 bases; bases outside gene matches: 11. The germline gives CDR1 LGHNA, CDR2 YNFKEQ. CDR3 size: 18 residues. The CDR3 region is CASSHGTGMSPANYGYTF. The CDR3 DNA reads TGTGCCAGCAGCCACGGGACAGGGATGAGCCCAGCTAACTATGGCTACACCTTC.

The chain joins TRBV11-2 to TRBJ2-3, with D possibly called TRBD1 or TRBD2 (7 bases each). The germline V and J ends were trimmed by 6 bases and 3 bases, with 19 bases remaining between them. CDR1 and CDR2 from the germline V gene are SGHAT and FQNNGV. CDR3 size: 16 residues. The CDR3: CASRPAGGGITDTQYF. CDR3 nucleotide sequence: TGTGCCAGCAGGCCCGCAGGGGGGGGGATTACAGATACGCAGTATTTT.

The rearrangement uses TRBV28 and TRBJ2-5; D is perhaps TRBD1 (7 bases). The germline CDR1 and CDR2 sequences are MDHEN and SYDVKM. This CDR3 is 16 amino acids long. Trimming took off 7 bases at V and 1 base at J, with 19 bases between the two ends. The chain's CDR3 is CASTRAGTATQETQYF. The CDR3 nucleotides are TGTGCCAGCACCCGGGCGGGGACAGCAACCCAAGAGACCCAGTACTTC.

Only a few counts were recorded for this clonotype. The V call is TRBV5-6, the J call TRBJ2-7; no reliable D call. V was pared by 1 base and J by 3 bases, with 14 bases between. CDR3 length: 15 residues. The germline V gene encodes CDR1 SGHDT and CDR2 YYEEEE. DNA for the CDR3: TGTGCCAGCAGCTTGAACAGTTGGCCGGGCTACGAGCAGTACGTC. Its translation: CASSLNSWPGYEQYV.

This chain connects TRBV5-1 to TRBJ1-5; the D is unclear. CDR3 size: 15 residues. V was clipped by 0 bases and J by 8 bases, with 15 bases between them. The germline V gene has CDR1 SGHRS and CDR2 YFSETQ. In nucleotides, the CDR3 is TGCGCCAGCAGCTTGGGGCGGCTGGGTGGGGAGCCCCAGCATTTT. This translates into CASSLGRLGGEPQHF.

V is TRBV20-1 and J is TRBJ1-1; perhaps TRBD1 as D (5 bases). The CDR3 consists of 14 residues. Looked up from germline, CDR1 is DFQATT and CDR2 is SNEGSKA (reference sequence). V shed 4 bases and J shed 5 bases, with 17 bases lying between them. Here the CDR3 reads CSAKRRGVVTEAFF. The CDR3, as DNA: TGCAGTGCTAAGCGTCGGGGGGTAGTGACTGAAGCTTTCTTT.

In this sample, this clonotype turned up a few times. The V gene is TRBV12-3 or TRBV12-4, the J gene TRBJ1-1, with D unclear. The CDR3 consists of 13 residues. Trimming stripped 6 bases from V and 3 bases from J, with 11 bases between. The CDR3, as DNA: TGTGCCAGCAGCCCAGCGGCCTACACTGAAGCTTTCTTT. Protein: CASSPAAYTEAFF.

The rearrangement joins TRBV29-1 to TRBJ2-1; 9 positions match TRBD2. The CDR3 consists of 13 residues. V was clipped by 4 bases and J by 8 bases; unmatched bases: 6. Germline V gene sequence: CDR1 SQVTM, CDR2 ANQGSEA. The DNA of the CDR3 is TGCAGCGTTGGCGGGAGGGCCGGGCATGAGCAGTTCTTC. Protein: CSVGGRAGHEQFF.

This clonotype was seen ten or more times. The chain carries TRBV7-9 and TRBJ1-2; D unclear. Trimming removed 0 bases at V and 6 bases at J, with 8 bases between. CDR3 size: 13 residues. CDR1 and CDR2 (germline): SEHNR, FQNEAQ (reference sequence). The DNA of the CDR3 is TGTGCCAGCAGCTTAGCTGGTGGGGATGGCTACACCTTC. Encoded protein: CASSLAGGDGYTF.

This clonotype was detected ten times or more. The rearrangement links TRBV5-1 to TRBJ2-3; TRBD1 agrees at 11 bases. Germline V gene lookup returns CDR1 SGHRS and CDR2 YFSETQ. The CDR3 covers 16 residues. The V gene end was trimmed by 1 base and the J gene end by 2 bases; junction bases not matched to a gene: 3. The CDR3 here is CASSLWTGGNTDTQYF. CDR3 in DNA: TGCGCCAGCAGCTTGTGGACAGGGGGCAACACAGATACGCAGTATTTT.

V and J are TRBV24-1 and TRBJ2-2; possible D gene TRBD2, 6 bases. Germline V gene lookup returns CDR1 KGHDR and CDR2 SFDVKD. Trimming pared 3 bases from V and 5 bases from J, leaving 24 bases between. The CDR3 runs 19 residues. The CDR3 spells CATSDIAAGSSGLTGELFF. The CDR3 DNA follows: TGTGCCACCAGTGATATTGCTGCGGGATCCTCCGGACTGACCGGGGAGCTGTTTTTT.

In nucleotides, the CDR3 is TGCGCCAGCAGCCAGGGGGGACAGGGACGAGGCTACACCTTC. Protein product: CASSQGGQGRGYTF. V and J are TRBV4-1 and TRBJ1-2, with 9 bases that match TRBD1. CDR1 and CDR2 from the germline V gene are MGHRA and YSYEKL. The CDR3 runs 14 residues. With V trimmed by 3 bases and J by 8 bases, 7 bases remained unmatched.

The chain is built from TRBV14 and TRBJ2-2, with TRBD1 as a possible D gene (6 bases). Trimming took 1 base from V and 4 from J, leaving 13 bases between them. The CDR3 is made up of 16 amino acids. Per germline, CDR1 SGHDN and CDR2 FVKESK. This CDR3 is CASSQAWGLVTGELFF. CDR3 nucleotide sequence: TGTGCCAGCAGCCAAGCCTGGGGGCTAGTCACCGGGGAGCTGTTTTTT.

This clonotype turned up a few times. The chain joins TRBV7-3 to TRBJ2-5, with a possible D match to TRBD1 (6 bases). The CDR3 loop spans 14 amino acids. With 5 bases removed from V and 5 bases from J, the gap between germline ends came to 15 bases. Germline CDR1 SGHTA, CDR2 FQGTGA. Written as DNA, the CDR3 is TGTGCCAGCAGCGAAACCGGGACACGGGAGACCCAGTACTTC. This encodes CASSETGTRETQYF.

This clonotype has more than one count but fewer than ten. The rearrangement joins TRBV6-2 or TRBV6-3 to TRBJ2-1; 10 bases are shared with TRBD2. Per the germline V gene, CDR1 is MNHEY and CDR2 is SVGEGT. The trim removed 4 bases at V and 3 bases at J, leaving 3 bases unmatched. This CDR3 spans 15 amino acids. The CDR3 DNA follows: TGTGCCAGCAGTTCTAGCGGGGGATTCTACAATGAGCAGTTCTTC. Amino acids: CASSSSGGFYNEQFF.

The J gene is TRBJ2-3, the V gene TRBV7-2; D is unclear. The CDR3 has 13 amino acids. Germline values: CDR1 SGHTA, CDR2 FQGNSA. Trimming took off 4 bases at V and 6 bases at J, with 11 bases between the two ends. The CDR3 coding sequence is TGTGCCAGCAGCTCCAACAGCGAGGATACGCAGTATTTT. Translated: CASSSNSEDTQYF.

The gene calls are TRBV20-1 and TRBJ2-7; TRBD2 aligns across 11 bases. The CDR3 runs 16 residues. V dropped 0 bases and J dropped 4; count of bases not matched to a gene: 8. From germline, CDR1 is DFQATT and CDR2 SNEGSKA (reference sequence). CDR3: CSARDPHASGGYEQYF. In nucleotides, the CDR3 is TGCAGTGCTAGAGATCCCCACGCTAGCGGGGGGTACGAGCAGTACTTC.

The rearrangement uses TRBV4-3 and TRBJ1-1; D possibly corresponds to TRBD1 (5 bases). Trimming removed 0 bases from V and 5 bases from J, with 10 bases in between. CDR3 length equals 14 residues. CDR1 and CDR2 (germline): LGHNA, YSLEER. CDR3 region: CASSQDGWGTEAFF. The CDR3 DNA follows: TGCGCCAGCAGCCAAGATGGGTGGGGGACTGAAGCTTTCTTT.